Listed below are T cell receptor beta chains from one sample, sequenced in a study of lymphopenia after photon versus proton radiotherapy. The table came from immunoSEQ multiplex PCR; TCRdb's copy has only in-frame clones and leaves some out. The sample carries about 160,000 clones, about 85% recorded once. Sequences were derived from peripheral blood, sampled from a patient treated with photon-based radiotherapy. The receptors derive from a man aged 50-60 years with gastric cancer. The CDR3 runs from the conserved cysteine through the conserved F or W. The D gene is left open where the match is weak. Clone sizes are given selectively: once, few, many, or a class where the clone is expanded.

TRBJ2-7 | - | TRBV30 | TRBD1 | TGTGCCTGGGAACCTCAGGGGGCAGCTTCCTCCGAGCAGTACTTC | CAWEPQGAASSEQYF
TRBJ1-5 | - | TRBV12-5 | - | TGTGCTAGTGGTTCAAACAGGGATAGCAATCAGCCCCAGCATTTT | CASGSNRDSNQPQHF
TRBJ2-5 | - | TRBV19 | TRBD1 | TGTGCCAGTAGTATTGGACAGGGGATCCCTGTGGAGACCCAGTACTTC | CASSIGQGIPVETQYF
TRBJ2-3 | - | TRBV2 | TRBD2 | TGTGCCAGCGGACGGTACGGACTAGCTACAGATACGCAGTATTTT | CASGRYGLATDTQYF
TRBJ1-5 | - | TRBV19 | - | TGTGCCAGTAGTTCGGTCCCGACAGGCTCCAATCAGCCCCAGCATTTT | CASSSVPTGSNQPQHF
TRBJ2-1 | - | TRBV10-3 | TRBD1 | TGTGCCATCAGTGATAGGCAGGGGGTCAATGAGCAGTTCTTC | CAISDRQGVNEQFF
TRBJ1-1 | - | TRBV5-4 | - | TGTGCCAGCAGCTCCAGGCAGGCAGGTCTCAACACTGAAGCTTTCTTT | CASSSRQAGLNTEAFF
TRBJ2-3 | - | TRBV14 | - | TGTGCCAGCAGCCTCCCTACGGGGGGCCTTAGCACAGATACGCAGTATTTT | CASSLPTGGLSTDTQYF
TRBJ2-6 | - | TRBV19 | TRBD2 | TGTGCCAGTAGTATTAAAGCGGGAGGTTCTGGGGCCAACGTCCTGACTTTC | CASSIKAGGSGANVLTF
TRBJ1-4 | - | TRBV6-1 | - | TGTGCCAGCGTAAGGAGGGGCCTAAATGAAAAACTGTTTTTT | CASVRRGLNEKLFF
TRBJ2-3 | - | TRBV9 | TRBD1 | TGTGCCAGCAGCGTAGACTCTCAGGGGGCGCGAACAGATACGCAGTATTTT | CASSVDSQGARTDTQYF
TRBJ1-1 | - | TRBV5-1 | TRBD1 | TGCGCCAGCAGCCCCCAGGGGGCGTTCACTGAAGCTTTCTTT | CASSPQGAFTEAFF
TRBJ1-4 | once | TRBV7-9 | TRBD1 | TGTGCCAGCAGCTCTAGACAGGGGGCTAATGAAAAACTGTTTTTT | CASSSRQGANEKLFF
TRBJ1-5 | - | TRBV29-1 | TRBD1 | TGCAGCGTTGAAGAGGGGACAGGACAGCCCCAGCATTTT | CSVEEGTGQPQHF
TRBJ2-5 | once | TRBV2 | TRBD1 | TGTGCCAGCAGTAAACAGGGGTTGGTCCAAGAGACCCAGTACTTC | CASSKQGLVQETQYF
TRBJ2-6 | - | TRBV2 | - | TGTGCCAGCAGTGATCCGGGCTGGGTCTCTGGGGCCAACGTCCTGACTTTC | CASSDPGWVSGANVLTF
TRBJ2-1 | few | TRBV12-5 | - | TGTGCTAGTGGTTTGGACCACGGTGGAGGGGTCAATGAGCAGTTCTTC | CASGLDHGGGVNEQFF
TRBJ2-4 | - | TRBV2 | TRBD2 | TGTGCCAGCCTGAGCGGGAGCATTCAGTACTTC | CASLSGSIQYF
TRBJ2-1 | - | TRBV7-2 | - | TGTGCCAGCAGCTTAGCGAGGACTACTCTAACCTACAATGAGCAGTTCTTC | CASSLARTTLTYNEQFF
TRBJ2-7 | once | TRBV7-8 | - | TGTGCCAGCAGCTTAGAATCAGGGAAGCCCTACGAGCAGTACTTC | CASSLESGKPYEQYF
TRBJ1-5 | - | TRBV18 | TRBD1 | TGTGCCAGCTCACTGACAGGGGGCGATCAGCCCCAGCATTTT | CASSLTGGDQPQHF
TRBJ1-5 | - | TRBV18 | TRBD1 | TGTGCCAGCTCACCACAGGGGGCGGATCAGCCCCAGCATTTT | CASSPQGADQPQHF
TRBJ2-5 | - | TRBV7-9 | - | TGTGCCAGCAGCCCTAGCACTGGGGAGACCCAGTACTTC | CASSPSTGETQYF
TRBJ2-2 | - | TRBV6-6 | - | TGTGCCAGCAGAACTGGGGCTAATCCCGGGGAGCTGTTTTTT | CASRTGANPGELFF
TRBJ2-1 | - | TRBV7-9 | - | TGTGCCAGCAGTTCGGGGACTGAGCAGTTCTTC | CASSSGTEQFF
TRBJ2-1 | - | TRBV28 | - | TGTGCCAGCCGAGTTCAACGGACAGGGAGGGACAATGAGCAGTTCTTC | CASRVQRTGRDNEQFF
TRBJ2-2 | - | TRBV9 | - | TGTGCCAGCAGCATTAGCGACGGGGAGCTGTTTTTT | CASSISDGELFF
TRBJ2-5 | - | TRBV20-1 | - | TGCAGTGCTAGAGATCAAAAGACCCAGTACTTC | CSARDQKTQYF
TRBJ2-5 | - | TRBV7-2 | - | TGTGCCAGCAGCACCCCGGGGGGCTGGGAGACCCAGTACTTC | CASSTPGGWETQYF
TRBJ1-2 | - | TRBV6-5 | - | TGTGCCAGCAGTGTGGACAGTATCGATGGCTACACCTTC | CASSVDSIDGYTF
TRBJ2-1 | - | TRBV7-3 | - | TGTGCCAGCAGCTGGGGGAGTTCGGGAACGGTAAAAATCGATGAGCAGTTCTTC | CASSWGSSGTVKIDEQFF
TRBJ2-7 | - | TRBV6-5 | TRBD1 | TGTGCCAGCTTTGACAGGGGAAGCGAGCAGTACTTC | CASFDRGSEQYF
TRBJ2-7 | - | TRBV7-7 | TRBD1 | TGTGCCAGCAGCCGCGACAGGGGCCACGAGCAGTACTTC | CASSRDRGHEQYF
TRBJ1-2 | - | TRBV5-1 | - | TGCGCCAGCAGCTTGGGGGGGACCAACTATGGCTACACCTTC | CASSLGGTNYGYTF
TRBJ2-3 | few | TRBV4-1 | TRBD2 | TGCGCCAGCAGCCAAGATATAGCGGGAGGGCCGGGTACGCAGTATTTT | CASSQDIAGGPGTQYF
TRBJ1-1 | - | TRBV5-4 | TRBD1 | TGTGCCAGCAGCCACCGGGACAGGCCGAACACTGAAGCTTTCTTT | CASSHRDRPNTEAFF
TRBJ1-5 | - | TRBV19 | - | TGTGCCAGTAGAGACCCGGGACTCTGGAGCAATCAGCCCCAGCATTTT | CASRDPGLWSNQPQHF
TRBJ1-2 | - | TRBV7-9 | - | TGTGCCAGCAGCTTAGTTTCAGCCCTCTATGGCTACACCTTC | CASSLVSALYGYTF
TRBJ2-3 | once | TRBV7-8 | TRBD2 | TGTGCCAGCAGCCTCTCAGCGGGAGGGTACGATACGCAGTATTTT | CASSLSAGGYDTQYF
TRBJ2-7 | - | TRBV10-1 | TRBD2 | TGCGCCAGCAGTGTCTCGATGGGACTAGCGAATACCTACGAGCAGTACTTC | CASSVSMGLANTYEQYF
TRBJ2-7 | - | TRBV18 | TRBD2 | TGTGCCAGCTCGCCCCTTCGGACTAGCGGGACCTCCTACGAGCAGTACTTC | CASSPLRTSGTSYEQYF
TRBJ2-3 | once | TRBV10-3 | - | TGTGCCATCTCTTTGAGCGGTCCTAGCACAGATACGCAGTATTTT | CAISLSGPSTDTQYF
TRBJ2-7 | - | TRBV2 | - | TGTGCCAGCAGTGGTACGGGAGAGGGCGAGCAGTACTTC | CASSGTGEGEQYF
TRBJ2-3 | - | TRBV5-1 | - | TGCGCCAGCAGCTCTAGACAAGCCTCTAGCACAGATACGCAGTATTTT | CASSSRQASSTDTQYF
TRBJ2-5 | - | TRBV4-2 | - | TGTGCCAGCAGCCAAGGGTCGGGGCAAGAGACCCAGTACTTC | CASSQGSGQETQYF
TRBJ1-5 | - | TRBV6-5 | TRBD1 | TGTGCCAGCAGTTACTCCAGGGGGGGTGCGCCCCAGCATTTT | CASSYSRGGAPQHF
TRBJ1-5 | - | TRBV5-1 | - | TGCGCCAGCAGCGGGGACGGAAGGTCAGGGCAGCCCCAGCATTTT | CASSGDGRSGQPQHF
TRBJ1-2 | - | TRBV18 | - | TGTGCCAGCTCACCACAGGGTGGAGATGGCTACACCTTC | CASSPQGGDGYTF
TRBJ2-3 | - | TRBV11-2 | - | TGTGCCAGCAGCCCCCGACTGGCAGATACGCAGTATTTT | CASSPRLADTQYF
TRBJ2-1 | - | TRBV10-3 | - | TGTGCCATCAGTTTGGACAGAAAGCAGTTCTTC | CAISLDRKQFF
TRBJ2-1 | - | TRBV6-6 | - | TGTGCCAGCAGTCCAGGGACGTACAATGAGCAGTTCTTC | CASSPGTYNEQFF
TRBJ2-7 | - | TRBV6-1 | - | TGTGCCAGCAGTGAACGGAGAGGTGACTCCTACGAGCAGTACTTC | CASSERRGDSYEQYF
TRBJ2-7 | once | TRBV28 | TRBD2 | TGTGCCAGCAGTCCCGCTAGCGGGGGCGTGGAGCAGTACTTC | CASSPASGGVEQYF
TRBJ1-5 | - | TRBV7-2 | - | TGTGCCAGCAGCTTATTCAGGGATAATCAGCCCCAGCATTTT | CASSLFRDNQPQHF
TRBJ2-7 | - | TRBV15 | - | TGTGCCACCAGCAGAGATACAGGGTCTAACGAGCAGTACTTC | CATSRDTGSNEQYF
TRBJ2-4 | - | TRBV5-6 | TRBD1 | TGTGCCAGCAGCCTTTGGGGACAGGGGCGGCGAAACATTCAGTACTTC | CASSLWGQGRRNIQYF
TRBJ1-2 | - | TRBV19 | TRBD1 | TGTGCCAGTACTTGGAGACAGGGAAACTATGGCTACACCTTC | CASTWRQGNYGYTF
TRBJ1-2 | - | TRBV19 | - | TGTGCCAGTAGTATAGACAGGGGAGGATATGGCTACACCTTC | CASSIDRGGYGYTF
TRBJ1-2 | - | TRBV19 | TRBD1 | TGTGCCAGTAGTGCATCCCGGACAGGCTATGGCTACACCTTC | CASSASRTGYGYTF
TRBJ2-3 | - | TRBV29-1 | - | TGCAGCGTTCTCCAGGGACTGCACACAGATACGCAGTATTTT | CSVLQGLHTDTQYF